A single T cell receptor (beta chain) is shown here with its context. Its antigen remains unidentified. Other nucleotide sequences in the sample specify the same CDR3. Adult donors, all healthy and HIV-negative, had no recent acute infections or vaccinations. Profiled with immunoSEQ multiplex PCR; TCRdb holds only in-frame clones, not every one. The sample consists of some 2,000,000 clones, around 95% of them appearing once. This sample stems from a study of shared clonotypes between healthy human individuals. Study conclusions and caveats: A handful of donors held approximately 4.5% of naive CD4 clonotypes in common. Rarefaction gave evidence that sorted-subset sequencing remained incomplete despite large depth. Generation of non-shared clonotypes was less probable than generation of clonotypes shared by all four donors.

Material for sequencing was naive CD4+ T cells sorted from blood. Regarding subset: CD45RA+ positively selected. This clonotype was sampled from a man aged 18 to 29 in good health.

Written as DNA, the CDR3 is TGCGCCAGCAGCCAAGAGTCTCGCACAGATACGCAGTATTTT. It codes for CASSQESRTDTQYF. V usage is TRBV4-3 and J usage is TRBJ2-3, with D unclear. Germline V gene data show CDR1 as LGHNA and CDR2 as YSLEER. Trimming left V 0 bases short and J 1 base short, with 5 bases between. The CDR3 runs to 14 residues.